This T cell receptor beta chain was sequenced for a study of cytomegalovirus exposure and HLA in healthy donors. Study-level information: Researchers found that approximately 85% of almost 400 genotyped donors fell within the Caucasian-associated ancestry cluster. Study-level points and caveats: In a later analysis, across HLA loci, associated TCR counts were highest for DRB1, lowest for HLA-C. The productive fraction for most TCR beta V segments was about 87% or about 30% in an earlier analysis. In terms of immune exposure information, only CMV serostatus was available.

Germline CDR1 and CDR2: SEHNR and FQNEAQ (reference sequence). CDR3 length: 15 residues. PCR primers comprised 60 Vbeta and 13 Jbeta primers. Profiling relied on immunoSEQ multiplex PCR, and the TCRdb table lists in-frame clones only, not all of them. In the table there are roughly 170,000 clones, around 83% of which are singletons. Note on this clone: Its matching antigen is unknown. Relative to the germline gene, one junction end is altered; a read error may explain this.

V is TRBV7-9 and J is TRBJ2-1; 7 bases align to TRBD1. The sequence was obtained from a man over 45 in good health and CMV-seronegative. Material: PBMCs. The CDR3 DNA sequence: TGTTCCAGCAGTCGACCCACAGGGGCGTTTTTCTATCAGTTCTTC. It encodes CSSSRPTGAFFYQFF.